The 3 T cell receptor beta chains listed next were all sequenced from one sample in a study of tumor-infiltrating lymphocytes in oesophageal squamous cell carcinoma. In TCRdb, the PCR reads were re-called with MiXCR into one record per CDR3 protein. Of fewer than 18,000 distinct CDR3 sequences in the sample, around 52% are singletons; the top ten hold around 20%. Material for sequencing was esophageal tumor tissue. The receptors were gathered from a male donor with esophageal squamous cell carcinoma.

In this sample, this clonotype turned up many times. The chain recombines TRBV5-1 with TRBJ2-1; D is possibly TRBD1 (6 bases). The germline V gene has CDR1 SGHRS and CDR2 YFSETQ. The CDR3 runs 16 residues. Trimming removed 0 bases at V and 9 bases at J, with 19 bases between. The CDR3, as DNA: TGCGCCAGCAGCTTGGGACAGGAAGGAGGAGAAAGTGAGCAGTTCTTC. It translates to CASSLGQEGGESEQFF.

The CDR3 coding sequence is TGTGCCAGCAGCTTAGCCAGGGCCACCCAAGAGACCCAGTACTTC. It is translated as CASSLARATQETQYF. The rearrangement joins TRBV11-2 to TRBJ2-5; D is possibly TRBD1 (5 bases). V was shortened by 1 base and J by 1 base, with 10 bases between the two germline ends. CDR3 size: 15 residues. Germline assignment: CDR1 SGHAT and CDR2 FQNNGV.

The CDR3 loop is CASRPTGTGNTIYF. The DNA for the CDR3 is TGTGCCAGCAGGCCGACAGGGACCGGAAACACCATATATTTT. The chain carries TRBV12-3 or TRBV12-4 and TRBJ1-3; 7 positions match TRBD1. With V trimmed by 6 bases and J by 4 bases, 6 bases remained unmatched. The CDR3 runs 14 residues.